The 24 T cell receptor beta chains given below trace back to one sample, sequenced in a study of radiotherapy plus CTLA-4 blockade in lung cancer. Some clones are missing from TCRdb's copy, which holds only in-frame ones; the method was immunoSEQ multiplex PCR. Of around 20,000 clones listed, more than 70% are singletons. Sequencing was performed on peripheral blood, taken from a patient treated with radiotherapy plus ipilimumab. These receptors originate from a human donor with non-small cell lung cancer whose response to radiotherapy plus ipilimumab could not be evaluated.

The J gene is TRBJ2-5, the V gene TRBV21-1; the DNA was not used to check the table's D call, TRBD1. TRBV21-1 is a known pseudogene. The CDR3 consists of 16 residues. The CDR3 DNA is TGTGCCAGCAGCAAAAGGTTAGGGGTGGGCCAAGAGACCCAGTACTTC. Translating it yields CASSKRLGVGQETQYF.

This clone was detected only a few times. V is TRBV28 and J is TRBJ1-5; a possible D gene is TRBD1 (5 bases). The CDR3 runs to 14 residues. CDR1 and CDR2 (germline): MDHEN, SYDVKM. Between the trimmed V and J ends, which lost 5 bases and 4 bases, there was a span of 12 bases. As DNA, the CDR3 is TGTGCCAGCAGTCCCAGACAGCCTAATCAGCCCCAGCATTTT. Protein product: CASSPRQPNQPQHF.

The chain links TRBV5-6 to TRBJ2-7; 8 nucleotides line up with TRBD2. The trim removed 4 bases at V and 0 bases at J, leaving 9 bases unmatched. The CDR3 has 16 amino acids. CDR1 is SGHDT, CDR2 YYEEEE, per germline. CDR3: CASSRRSGISSYEQYF. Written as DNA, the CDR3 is TGTGCCAGCAGCAGACGTAGCGGGATAAGCTCCTACGAGCAGTACTTC.

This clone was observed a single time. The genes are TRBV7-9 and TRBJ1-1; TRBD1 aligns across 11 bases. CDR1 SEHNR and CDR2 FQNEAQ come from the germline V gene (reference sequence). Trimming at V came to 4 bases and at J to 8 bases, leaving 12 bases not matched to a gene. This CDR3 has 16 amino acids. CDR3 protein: CASSSPGQGASLEAFF. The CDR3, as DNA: TGTGCCAGCAGCTCCCCAGGACAGGGGGCGTCCTTGGAAGCTTTCTTT.

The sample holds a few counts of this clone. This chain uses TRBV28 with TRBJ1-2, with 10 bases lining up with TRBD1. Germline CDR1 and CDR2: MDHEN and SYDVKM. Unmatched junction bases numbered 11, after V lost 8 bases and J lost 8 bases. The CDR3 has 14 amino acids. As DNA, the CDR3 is TGTGCCAGCTTCCTGAGGACAGGGGGTCAAGGCTACACCTTC. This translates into CASFLRTGGQGYTF.

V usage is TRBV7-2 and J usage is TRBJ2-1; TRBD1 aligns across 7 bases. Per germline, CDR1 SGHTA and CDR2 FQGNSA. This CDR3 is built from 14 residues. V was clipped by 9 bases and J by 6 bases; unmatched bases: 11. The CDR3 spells CASSTGPRTNEQFF. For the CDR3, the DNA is TGTGCCAGTTCGACAGGGCCCCGAACCAATGAGCAGTTCTTC.

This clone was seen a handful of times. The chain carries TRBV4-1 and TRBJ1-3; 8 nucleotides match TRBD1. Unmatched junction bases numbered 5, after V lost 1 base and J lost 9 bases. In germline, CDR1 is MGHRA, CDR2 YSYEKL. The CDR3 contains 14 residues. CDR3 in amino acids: CASSQGTGIGTIYF. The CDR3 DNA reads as TGCGCCAGCAGCCAAGGGACAGGGATAGGCACCATATATTTT.

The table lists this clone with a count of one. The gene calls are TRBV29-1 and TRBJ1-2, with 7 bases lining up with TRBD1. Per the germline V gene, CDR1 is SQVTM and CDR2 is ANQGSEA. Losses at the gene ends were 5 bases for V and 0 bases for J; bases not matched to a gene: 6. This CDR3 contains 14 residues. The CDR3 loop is CSVPWTGSNYGYTF. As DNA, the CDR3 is TGCAGCGTTCCATGGACAGGCTCTAACTATGGCTACACCTTC. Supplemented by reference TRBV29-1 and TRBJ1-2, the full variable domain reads SAVISQKPSRDICQRGTSLTIQCQVDSQVTMMFWYRQQPGQSLTLIATANQGSEATYESGFVIDKFPISRPNLTFSTLTVSNMSPEDSSIYLCSVPWTGSNYGYTFGSGTRLTVV.

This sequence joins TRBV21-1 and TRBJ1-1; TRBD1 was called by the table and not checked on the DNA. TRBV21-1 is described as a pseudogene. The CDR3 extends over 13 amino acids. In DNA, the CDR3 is TGTGCCAGCAGCAAAAACAGGGGGACTGAAGCTTTCTTT. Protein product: CASSKNRGTEAFF.

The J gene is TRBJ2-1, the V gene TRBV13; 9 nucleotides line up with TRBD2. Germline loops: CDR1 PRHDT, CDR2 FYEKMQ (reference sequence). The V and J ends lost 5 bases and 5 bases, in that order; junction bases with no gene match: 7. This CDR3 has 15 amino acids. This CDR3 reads CASSHGQRGDNEQFF. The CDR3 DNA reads TGTGCCAGCAGCCATGGACAGCGGGGGGACAATGAGCAGTTCTTC.

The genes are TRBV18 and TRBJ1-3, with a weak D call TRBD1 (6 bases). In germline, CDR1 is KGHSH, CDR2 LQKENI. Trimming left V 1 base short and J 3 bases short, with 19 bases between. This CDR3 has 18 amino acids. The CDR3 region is CASSPLPVQGTSGNTIYF. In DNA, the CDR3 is TGTGCCAGCTCACCACTTCCAGTTCAGGGGACAAGTGGAAACACCATATATTTT.

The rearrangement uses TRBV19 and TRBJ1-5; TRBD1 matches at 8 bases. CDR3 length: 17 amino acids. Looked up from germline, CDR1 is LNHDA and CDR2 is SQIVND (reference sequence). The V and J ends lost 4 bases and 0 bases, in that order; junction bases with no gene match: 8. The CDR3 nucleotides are TGTGCCAGTAGTACTGGCAGGGGGCCGAATAGCAATCAGCCCCAGCATTTT. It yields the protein CASSTGRGPNSNQPQHF.

CDR3 coding DNA: TGCGCCAGCAGCGCCCAAGCCGGGAACACTGAAGCTTTCTTT. It yields the protein CASSAQAGNTEAFF. The gene calls are TRBV5-1 and TRBJ1-1; D is ambiguous. The CDR3 covers 14 residues. The V end was cut by 4 bases, the J end by 1 base, with 11 bases between. Germline V gene sequence: CDR1 SGHRS, CDR2 YFSETQ.

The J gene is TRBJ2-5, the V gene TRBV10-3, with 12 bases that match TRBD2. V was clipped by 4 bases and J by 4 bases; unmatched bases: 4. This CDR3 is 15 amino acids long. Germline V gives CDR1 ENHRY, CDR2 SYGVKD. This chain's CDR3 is CAISGTSGAGETQYF. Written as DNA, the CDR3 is TGTGCCATCAGTGGGACTAGCGGGGCTGGAGAGACCCAGTACTTC.

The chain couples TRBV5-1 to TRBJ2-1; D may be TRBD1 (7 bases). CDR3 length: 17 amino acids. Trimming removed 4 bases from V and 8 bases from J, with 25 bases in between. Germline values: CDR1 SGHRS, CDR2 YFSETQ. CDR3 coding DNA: TGCGCCAGCAGCCCGCACCCCGCGGAGGGGGCTCGATATGAGCAGTTCTTC. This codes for CASSPHPAEGARYEQFF.

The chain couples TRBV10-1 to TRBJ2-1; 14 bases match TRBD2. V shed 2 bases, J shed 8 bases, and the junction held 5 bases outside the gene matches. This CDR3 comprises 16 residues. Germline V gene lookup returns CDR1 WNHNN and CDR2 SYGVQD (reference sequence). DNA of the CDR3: TGCGCCAGCAGTGAGGCGGGACTAGCGGGAGAGCATGAGCAGTTCTTC. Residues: CASSEAGLAGEHEQFF.

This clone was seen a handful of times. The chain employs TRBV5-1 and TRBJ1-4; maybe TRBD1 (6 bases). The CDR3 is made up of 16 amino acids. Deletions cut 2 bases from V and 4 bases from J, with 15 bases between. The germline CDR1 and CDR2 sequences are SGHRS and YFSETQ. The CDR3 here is CASSLTGNQGNEKLFF. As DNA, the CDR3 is TGCGCCAGCAGCTTAACAGGGAACCAGGGTAATGAAAAACTGTTTTTT. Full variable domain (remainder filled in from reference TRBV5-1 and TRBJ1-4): KAGVTQTPRYLIKTRGQQVTLSCSPISGHRSVSWYQQTPGQGLQFLFEYFSETQRNKGNFPGRFSGRQFSNSRSEMNVSTLELGDSALYLCASSLTGNQGNEKLFFGSGTQLSVL.

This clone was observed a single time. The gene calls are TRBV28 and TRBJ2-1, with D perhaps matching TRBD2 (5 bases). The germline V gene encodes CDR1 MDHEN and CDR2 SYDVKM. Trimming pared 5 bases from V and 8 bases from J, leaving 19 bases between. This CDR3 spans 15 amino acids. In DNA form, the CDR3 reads TGTGCCAGCAGTGCCGGCGGGCTACGAGGGCATGAGCAGTTCTTC. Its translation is CASSAGGLRGHEQFF.

In DNA, the CDR3 is TGTGCCAGTAGTAGCATTCTCAGCTCCTACAATGAGCAGTTCTTC. As protein: CASSSILSSYNEQFF. This chain joins TRBV19 and TRBJ2-1; the D is unclear. Trimming removed 4 bases at V and 0 bases at J, with 10 bases between. The CDR3 runs 15 residues. The germline V gene encodes CDR1 LNHDA and CDR2 SQIVND (reference sequence).

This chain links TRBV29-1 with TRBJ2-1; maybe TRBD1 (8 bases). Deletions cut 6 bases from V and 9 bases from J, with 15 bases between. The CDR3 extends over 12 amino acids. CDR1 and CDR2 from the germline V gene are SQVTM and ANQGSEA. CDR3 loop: CSVRQGRAEQFF. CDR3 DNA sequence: TGCAGCGTGCGACAGGGGAGGGCTGAGCAGTTCTTC.

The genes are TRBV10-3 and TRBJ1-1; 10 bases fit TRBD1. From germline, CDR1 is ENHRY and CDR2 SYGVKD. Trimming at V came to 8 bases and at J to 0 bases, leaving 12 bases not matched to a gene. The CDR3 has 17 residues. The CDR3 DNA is TGTGCCATCGGCCGGGGACAGGGGAGCGAGATGAACACTGAAGCTTTCTTT. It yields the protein CAIGRGQGSEMNTEAFF.

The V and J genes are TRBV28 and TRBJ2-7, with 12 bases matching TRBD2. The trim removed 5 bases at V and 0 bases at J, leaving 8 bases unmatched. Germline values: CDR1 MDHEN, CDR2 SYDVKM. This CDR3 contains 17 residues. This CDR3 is CASSSLAGGPDSYEQYF. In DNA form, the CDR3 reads TGTGCCAGCAGTAGTCTAGCGGGGGGGCCCGACTCCTACGAGCAGTACTTC.

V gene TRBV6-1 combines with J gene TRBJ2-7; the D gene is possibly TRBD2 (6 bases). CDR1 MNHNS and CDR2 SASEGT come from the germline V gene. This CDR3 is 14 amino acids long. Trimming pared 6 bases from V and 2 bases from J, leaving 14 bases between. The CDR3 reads CASRGLRAPYEQYF. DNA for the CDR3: TGTGCCAGCAGGGGACTGCGGGCCCCCTACGAGCAGTACTTC.

CDR3 in DNA: TGTGCCAGCAGCGGTCCTTCTAGCGGGAGTAGAGATACGCAGTATTTT. Translating gives CASSGPSSGSRDTQYF. This chain joins TRBV28 and TRBJ2-3, with 10 nucleotides matching TRBD2. The CDR3 has 16 residues. With 6 bases clipped from V and 5 bases from J, the junction kept 11 bases outside the gene matches. Germline V gene lookup returns CDR1 MDHEN and CDR2 SYDVKM. The full variable domain, with the rest looked up from reference TRBV28 and TRBJ2-3, is DVKVTQSSRYLVKRTGEKVFLECVQDMDHENMFWYRQDPGLGLRLIYFSYDVKMKEKGDIPEGYSVSREKKERFSLILESASTNQTSMYLCASSGPSSGSRDTQYFGPGTRLTVL.